This T cell receptor (beta chain) was captured in a study of shared clonotypes between healthy human individuals. The V and J ends lost 3 bases and 1 base respectively, with 7 bases between them. The CDR3 is 13 amino acids. Germline assignment: CDR1 MDHEN and CDR2 SYDVKM. To note about this clone: Antigen: not known.

Profiling relied on immunoSEQ multiplex PCR, and the TCRdb table lists in-frame clones only, not all of them. Seen here are 90,000 to 120,000 clones, just over 65% observed once, and the top ten hold approximately 25%. The study's findings and limits: The expectation was that sequencing depth would affect clonotype sharing among donors.

To make CD8 memory, CD45RO+ cells were put together with CCR7-negative CD45RA+ TemRA cells. Material for sequencing was memory CD8+ T cells sorted from blood. As for subset: CD45RO+ cells pooled with CCR7-negative TemRA cells. The source of this sequence is a woman aged 25 to 39 in good health. The chain employs TRBV28 and TRBJ2-7, with D unresolved. The CDR3: CASSLWHSYEQYF. The CDR3, as DNA: TGTGCCAGCAGTTTGTGGCATTCCTACGAGCAGTACTTC.